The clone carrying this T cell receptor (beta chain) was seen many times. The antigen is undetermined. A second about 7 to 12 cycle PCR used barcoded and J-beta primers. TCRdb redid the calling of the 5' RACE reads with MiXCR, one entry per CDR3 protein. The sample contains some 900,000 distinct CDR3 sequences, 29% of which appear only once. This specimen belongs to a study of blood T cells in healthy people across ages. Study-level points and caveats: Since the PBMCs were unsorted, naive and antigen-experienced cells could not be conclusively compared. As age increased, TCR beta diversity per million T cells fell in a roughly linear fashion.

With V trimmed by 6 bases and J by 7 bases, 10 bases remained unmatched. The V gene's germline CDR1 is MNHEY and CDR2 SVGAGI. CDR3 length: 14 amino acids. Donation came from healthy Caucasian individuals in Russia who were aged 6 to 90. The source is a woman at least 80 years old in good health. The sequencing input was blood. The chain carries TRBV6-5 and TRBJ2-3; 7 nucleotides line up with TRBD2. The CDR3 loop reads CASREAGISNTQYF. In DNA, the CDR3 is TGTGCCAGCAGGGAAGCGGGGATTAGTAATACGCAGTATTTT.